The clone carrying this T cell receptor (beta chain) occurred many times. Its antigen remains unidentified. TCRdb reanalysed the reads using MiXCR and keeps one entry per CDR3 protein. The data hold 300,000 or so distinct CDR3 sequences, with 20% to 30% observed a single time. These data belong to a study of T cell repertoires in cytomegalovirus infection. About the study: In public TCR beta signatures, there were indications of both CMV infection and matching HLA type. Study results and limitations: Cumulated frequencies of public TCR beta families served to identify carriers of CMV plus the relevant HLA. CMV-specific HLA-C-restricted TCR beta clonotypes dominated the ex vivo response.

V was cut by 10 bases and J by 0 bases, with 16 bases left in between. CDR3 length: 15 amino acids. CDR1 and CDR2 from the germline V gene are SEHNR and FQNEAQ (reference sequence). The sequence was obtained from a human donor in good health (CMV status not recorded). Some clones in this sample may be carry-over from other donors' samples. This chain uses TRBV7-9 with TRBJ2-1, with D perhaps being TRBD1 or TRBD2 (6 bases each). Source material: PBMCs. The CDR3 here is CAILGGGRSYNEQFF. For the CDR3, the DNA is TGTGCCATTTTGGGGGGCGGACGCTCCTACAATGAGCAGTTCTTC.